Following are 10 T cell receptor beta chains from one sample sequenced in a study of blood T cell repertoires in COVID-19. TCRdb keeps only in-frame clones here, not all; method: immunoSEQ multiplex PCR. The data show about 200,000 clones, 84% seen once. Sequenced sample: PBMCs or T cells enriched from blood (not recorded which). These receptor sequences come from a man aged 35-49 years who had recovered from COVID-19.

This chain connects TRBV28 to TRBJ1-3; D remains ambiguous. The CDR3 is made up of 15 amino acids. Trimming removed 6 bases from V and 2 bases from J, with 14 bases in between. Looked up from germline, CDR1 is MDHEN and CDR2 is SYDVKM. The CDR3 protein is CASSVPLGTGNTIYF. In DNA, the CDR3 is TGTGCCAGCAGCGTACCGCTAGGAACTGGAAACACCATATATTTT. The complete variable domain, with remaining parts taken from reference TRBV28 and TRBJ1-3, reads DVKVTQSSRYLVKRTGEKVFLECVQDMDHENMFWYRQDPGLGLRLIYFSYDVKMKEKGDIPEGYSVSREKKERFSLILESASTNQTSMYLCASSVPLGTGNTIYFGEGSWLTVV.

The V gene is TRBV3-1 (or the pseudogene TRBV3-2), the J gene TRBJ1-6, with 7 positions matching TRBD1. This CDR3 comprises 16 residues. With V trimmed by 3 bases and J by 6 bases, 8 bases remained unmatched. The germline gives CDR1 LGHDT, CDR2 YNNKEL (reference sequence). CDR3 residues: CASSQGTAWGNSPLHF. For the CDR3, the DNA is TGTGCCAGCAGCCAGGGGACAGCTTGGGGTAATTCACCCCTCCACTTT.

Only one count was recorded for this clone. The rearrangement joins TRBV6-1 to TRBJ1-5; TRBD1 might be the D (5 bases). Germline values: CDR1 MNHNS, CDR2 SASEGT. CDR3 size: 14 residues. Trimming stripped 0 bases from V and 4 bases from J, with 7 bases between. The CDR3 DNA is TGTGCCAGCAGTGAAGCAGGGGATAATCAGCCCCAGCATTTT. This sequence encodes CASSEAGDNQPQHF.

There are a few counts of this clone. The chain joins TRBV6-5 to TRBJ1-2, with a weak D call TRBD1 (5 bases). The CDR3 extends over 13 amino acids. The V gene lost 8 bases and the J gene lost 7 bases, with 17 bases spanning the gap. CDR1 is MNHEY and CDR2 is SVGAGI in the germline V gene. This chain's CDR3 is CASGGLRVGGYTF. CDR3 bases: TGTGCCAGCGGGGGACTCCGGGTGGGTGGCTACACCTTC.

The rearrangement joins TRBV28 to TRBJ2-4; 8 bases match TRBD1. Losses at the gene ends were 6 bases for V and 0 bases for J; bases not matched to a gene: 13. Germline-derived CDR1 and CDR2 are MDHEN and SYDVKM. CDR3 size: 18 residues. DNA of the CDR3: TGTGCCAGCAGCCTCCGACAGGGGCGATACCTAGCCAAAAACATTCAGTACTTC. Its translation: CASSLRQGRYLAKNIQYF.

The chain uses TRBV7-9 and TRBJ2-5, with no clear D. Between the trimmed V and J ends, which lost 1 base and 1 base, there was a span of 16 bases. Germline CDR1 SEHNR, CDR2 FQNEAQ (reference sequence). CDR3 length: 17 amino acids. The DNA for the CDR3 is TGTGCCAGCAGCTTAGAGATTCAGACCCGGGTCCAAGAGACCCAGTACTTC. This translates into CASSLEIQTRVQETQYF.

The V call is TRBV6-2 or TRBV6-3, the J call TRBJ1-2; perhaps TRBD1 as D (5 bases). Germline V lookup: CDR1 MNHEY, CDR2 SVGEGT. The CDR3 loop spans 14 amino acids. The germline V and J ends were trimmed by 5 bases and 8 bases, with 18 bases remaining between them. The CDR3 is CASSGPRGVDGYTF. The CDR3 nucleotides read TGTGCCAGCAGTGGGCCACGGGGGGTCGACGGCTACACCTTC.

The chain employs TRBV5-6 and TRBJ1-2, with TRBD1 matching 8 bases. The V segment lost 4 bases and the J segment 4 bases; nucleotides outside the gene matches: 6. Germline V gene data show CDR1 as SGHDT and CDR2 as YYEEEE. The CDR3 loop spans 14 amino acids. The CDR3 spells CASSLTGGGYGYTF. CDR3 sequence (DNA): TGTGCCAGCAGCCTCACAGGGGGTGGCTATGGCTACACCTTC.

The rearrangement uses TRBV5-1 and TRBJ2-5; the D gene is possibly TRBD1 (6 bases). The V gene's germline CDR1 is SGHRS and CDR2 YFSETQ. V gave up 0 bases and J gave up 4 bases, with 13 bases separating them. This CDR3 spans 15 amino acids. The CDR3 protein is CASSLGDKGRETQYF. The CDR3 DNA reads as TGCGCCAGCAGCTTGGGGGACAAAGGGAGAGAGACCCAGTACTTC.

This chain links TRBV5-4 with TRBJ2-3, with 10 bases aligning to TRBD1. J was trimmed by 5 bases and V by 4 bases; bases with no gene match: 7. In germline, CDR1 is SGHNT, CDR2 YYREEE (reference sequence). The CDR3 runs to 15 residues. CDR3 sequence: CASSHGQGGVDTQYF. In nucleotides, the CDR3 is TGTGCCAGCAGCCATGGACAGGGGGGCGTAGATACGCAGTATTTT.